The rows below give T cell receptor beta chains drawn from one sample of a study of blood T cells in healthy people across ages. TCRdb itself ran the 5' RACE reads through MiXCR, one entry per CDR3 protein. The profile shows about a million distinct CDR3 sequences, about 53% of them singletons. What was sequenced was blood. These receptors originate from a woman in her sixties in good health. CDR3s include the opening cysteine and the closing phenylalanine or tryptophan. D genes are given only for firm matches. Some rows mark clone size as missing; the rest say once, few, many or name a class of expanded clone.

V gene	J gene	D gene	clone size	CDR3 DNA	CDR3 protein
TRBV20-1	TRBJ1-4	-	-	TGCAGTGCTAGGCCCTCCCGACAGGCCCCTATAGAAAAACTGTTTTTT	CSARPSRQAPIEKLFF
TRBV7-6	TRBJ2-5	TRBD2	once	TGTGCCAGCAGCGGACGACTAGCGGGAGGGGGAGAGACCCAGTACTTC	CASSGRLAGGGETQYF
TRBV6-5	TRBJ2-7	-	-	TGTGCCAGCAGTTCAACCCGGGACGCTACCTACGAGCAGTACTTC	CASSSTRDATYEQYF
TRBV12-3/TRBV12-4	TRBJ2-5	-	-	TGTGCCAGCAGGTTGGGACCTCTTAGAGGGACCCAGTACTTC	CASRLGPLRGTQYF
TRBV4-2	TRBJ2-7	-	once	TGTGCCAGCAGCCAAGTGTCGGCCAGGTTGACCTACGAGCAGTACTTC	CASSQVSARLTYEQYF
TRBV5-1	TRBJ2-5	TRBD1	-	TGCGCCAGCAGCTTCCAGACAGGGCCTGCAGAGACCCAGTACTTC	CASSFQTGPAETQYF
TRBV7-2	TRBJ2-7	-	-	TGTGCCAGCAGCCCCACGTGGGGTGAGCAGTACTTC	CASSPTWGEQYF
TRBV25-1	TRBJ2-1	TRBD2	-	TGTGCCAGCAGTGACACGGGGACTAGCTTAGATGAGCAGTTCTTC	CASSDTGTSLDEQFF
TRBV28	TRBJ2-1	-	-	TGTGCCAGCAGTTTAACAGAGCAGTTCTTC	CASSLTEQFF
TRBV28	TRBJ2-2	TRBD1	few	TGTGCCAGCAACCATAGGACAGGGTATAACTACGGGGAGCTGTTTTTT	CASNHRTGYNYGELFF
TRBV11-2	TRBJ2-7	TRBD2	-	TGTGCCAGCAGCATACGACTAGCGGTGGGCGAGCAGTACTTC	CASSIRLAVGEQYF
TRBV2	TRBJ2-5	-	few	TGTGCCAGCAGTGTTGGACTGGCAGAGACCCAGTACTTC	CASSVGLAETQYF
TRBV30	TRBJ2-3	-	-	TGTGCCTGGAGTGTAAGCTCTCCCAGTCTAGCAGGAGATACGCAGTATTTT	CAWSVSSPSLAGDTQYF
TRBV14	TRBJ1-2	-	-	TGTGCCAGCAGCCCCGTTCATAACTATGGCTACACCTTC	CASSPVHNYGYTF
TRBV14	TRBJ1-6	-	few	TGTGCCAGCAGCCAAGAGGGACCCGTCTATAATTCACCCCTCCACTTT	CASSQEGPVYNSPLHF
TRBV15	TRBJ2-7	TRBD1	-	TGTGCCACCAGCAGAGCCGTACAGGGGGCCAGCGAGCAGTACTTC	CATSRAVQGASEQYF
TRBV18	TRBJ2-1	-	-	TGTGCCAGCTCACCACAGGGGAACGATGAGCAGTTCTTC	CASSPQGNDEQFF
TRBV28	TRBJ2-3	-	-	TGTGCCAGCAGTTTCGGTTTTAGTCAGTCAGATACGCAGTATTTT	CASSFGFSQSDTQYF
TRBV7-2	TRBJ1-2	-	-	TGTGCCAGCAGCTTAGAGGGGAAAAGAACCCATGGCTACACCTTC	CASSLEGKRTHGYTF
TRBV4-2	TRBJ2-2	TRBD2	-	TGTGCCAGCAGCCAAGATCGGACTAGCGGAACGAACACCGGGGAGCTGTTTTTT	CASSQDRTSGTNTGELFF
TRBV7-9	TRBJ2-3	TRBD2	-	TGTGCCAGCAGCTTATCGGCGGGAGCAGATACGCAGTATTTT	CASSLSAGADTQYF
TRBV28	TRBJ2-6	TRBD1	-	TGTGTCAGCAGTTCCCCCAGAGGGGACAGGGGGACACCTGGGGCCAACGTCCTGACTTTC	CVSSSPRGDRGTPGANVLTF
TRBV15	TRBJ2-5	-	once	TGTGCCACCAGCAGAGGAAACTCCGTCCAAGAGACCCAGTACTTC	CATSRGNSVQETQYF
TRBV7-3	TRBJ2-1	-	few	TGTGCCAGCAGTGAAGGGAGCGAGCAGTTCTTC	CASSEGSEQFF
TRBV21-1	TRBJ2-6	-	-	TGTGCCAGCAGCCCCAGGGGAGGGGATGGGGCCAACGTCCTGACTTTC	CASSPRGGDGANVLTF
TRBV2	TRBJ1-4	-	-	TGTGCCAGCAGACGGAGGGGTAGAGAAAAACTGTTTTTT	CASRRRGREKLFF
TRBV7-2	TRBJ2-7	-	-	TGTGCCAGCAGCTTAAGTCAGGGCCACGAGCAGTACTTC	CASSLSQGHEQYF
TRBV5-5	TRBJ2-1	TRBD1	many	TGTGCCAGCAGCCCGGGACAGACTTCCTACAATGAGCAGTTCTTC	CASSPGQTSYNEQFF
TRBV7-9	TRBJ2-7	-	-	TGTGCCAGCAGCACCCGCCGTGCGGGCTCGTACGAGCAGTACTTC	CASSTRRAGSYEQYF
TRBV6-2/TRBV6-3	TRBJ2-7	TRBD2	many	TGTGCCAGCAACCCTAGCGGGAGAAAGGGCGAGCAGTACTTC	CASNPSGRKGEQYF
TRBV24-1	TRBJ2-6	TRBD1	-	TGTGCCACCAGTGATTTGAAAGGGGGCGACTCTGGGGCCAACGTCCTGACTTTC	CATSDLKGGDSGANVLTF
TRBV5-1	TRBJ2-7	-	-	TGCGCCAGCAGCTTCCTTGATACCTACGAGCAGTACTTC	CASSFLDTYEQYF
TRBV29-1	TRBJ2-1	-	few	TGCAGCGTTGAAGGACATAGCCGAAACTACAATGAGCAGTTCTTC	CSVEGHSRNYNEQFF
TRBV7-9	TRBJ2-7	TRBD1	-	TGTGCCAGCAGCCATCGGGACAGGCCCTCCGAGCAGTACTTC	CASSHRDRPSEQYF
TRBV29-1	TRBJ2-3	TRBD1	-	TGCAGCGTTGAAAGAGGGGGCGCGCGCACAGATACGCAGTATTTT	CSVERGGARTDTQYF
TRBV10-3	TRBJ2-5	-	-	TGTGCCATCAGTGAAGGGTCTCAAAGGGAGCAGTACTTC	CAISEGSQREQYF
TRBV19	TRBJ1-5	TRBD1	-	TGTGCCAGTAGTATCCGGGACAGGGGCGTTGGTCAGCCCCAGCATTTT	CASSIRDRGVGQPQHF
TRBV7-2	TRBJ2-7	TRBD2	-	TGTGCCAGCAGCTTATTCGGCGGGAGTGGGTCCTACGAGCAGTACTTC	CASSLFGGSGSYEQYF
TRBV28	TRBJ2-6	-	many	TGTGCCAGCAGTTCTCCGGGGGGGACAGGGCTCTTCTCTGGGGCCAACGTCCTGACTTTC	CASSSPGGTGLFSGANVLTF
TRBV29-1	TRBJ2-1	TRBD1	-	TGCAGCGTGACAGGGGGGAACTCCAATGAGCAGTTCTTC	CSVTGGNSNEQFF
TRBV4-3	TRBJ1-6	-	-	TGCGCCAGCAGCCAAGAGAGGGGGTATAATTCACCCCTCCACTTT	CASSQERGYNSPLHF
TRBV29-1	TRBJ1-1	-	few	TGCAGCGTCCGAGAAGGGAACACTGAAGCTTTCTTT	CSVREGNTEAFF
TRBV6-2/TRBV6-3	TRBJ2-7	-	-	TGTGCCAGCAGTTACGCCCCGGGCATAAACTACGAGCAGTACTTC	CASSYAPGINYEQYF
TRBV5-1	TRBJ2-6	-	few	TGCGCCAGCAGCTTGGATGGGACGGATGGGGCCAACGTCCTGACTTTC	CASSLDGTDGANVLTF
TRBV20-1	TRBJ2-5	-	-	TGCAGTGCTTCAGGTCCCCAAGAGACCCAGTACTTC	CSASGPQETQYF
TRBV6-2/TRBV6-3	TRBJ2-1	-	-	TGTGCCAGCAGTTACTGGATGGATGAGCAGTTCTTC	CASSYWMDEQFF
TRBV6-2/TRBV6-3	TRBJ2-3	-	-	TGTGCCAGCAGACTACAGGGATTCACAGATACGCAGTATTTT	CASRLQGFTDTQYF
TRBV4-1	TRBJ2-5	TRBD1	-	TGCGCCAGCAGCCAACCGGGACAGGGGGCGAAGACCCAGTACTTC	CASSQPGQGAKTQYF